The 2 T cell receptor beta chains below come from one sample, sequenced in a study of shared clonotypes between healthy human individuals. TCRdb keeps only in-frame clones here, not all; method: immunoSEQ multiplex PCR. The sample yields about 980,000 clones, more than 75% seen once. Sequenced sample: memory CD4+ T cells sorted from blood. Subset defined: CD45RA-negative fraction. Receptors originate from a man between 18 and 29 years old in good health.

As to this clone: One junction end disagrees with the germline gene, perhaps due to a read error. V usage is TRBV30 and J usage is TRBJ1-2; D uncertain. The CDR3 is 11 residues long. The germline gives CDR1 GTSNPN, CDR2 SVGIG (reference sequence). CDR3 bases: TGTGCCTGGAGTGTCTCGGAGCTCCCGGGATTC. Residues: CAWSVSELPGF.

V usage is TRBV5-6 and J usage is TRBJ1-2; D is perhaps TRBD1 (5 bases). V was cut by 3 bases and J by 1 base, with 7 bases left in between. Looked up from germline, CDR1 is SGHDT and CDR2 is YYEEEE. This CDR3 is built from 13 residues. The CDR3 is CASSSTVNYGYTF. CDR3 DNA sequence: TGTGCCAGCAGCTCGACAGTTAACTATGGCTACACCTTC. Full variable domain (rest looked up from reference TRBV5-6 and TRBJ1-2): DAGVTQSPTHLIKTRGQQVTLRCSPKSGHDTVSWYQQALGQGPQFIFQYYEEEERQRGNFPDRFSGHQFPNYSSELNVNALLLGDSALYLCASSSTVNYGYTFGSGTRLTVV.